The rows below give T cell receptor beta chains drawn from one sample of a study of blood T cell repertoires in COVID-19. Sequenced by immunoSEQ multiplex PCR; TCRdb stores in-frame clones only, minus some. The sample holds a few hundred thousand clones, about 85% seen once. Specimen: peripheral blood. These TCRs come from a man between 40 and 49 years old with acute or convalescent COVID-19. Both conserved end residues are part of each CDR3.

CDR3aa: CASASGDRGGDEQYF
v_gene: TRBV4-1
len: 15
j_gene: TRBJ2-7

CDR3aa: CASSLAGGERGGYTF
v_gene: TRBV5-4
len: 15
j_gene: TRBJ1-2

CDR3aa: CASTPLGESEQYF
v_gene: TRBV6-5
len: 13
j_gene: TRBJ2-7

CDR3aa: CASSLGPPRDTQYF
v_gene: TRBV7-2
len: 14
j_gene: TRBJ2-3

CDR3aa: CASSHRGGGSTDTQYF
v_gene: TRBV7-3
len: 16
j_gene: TRBJ2-3

CDR3aa: CATSDATGEGTEAFF
v_gene: TRBV24-1
len: 15
j_gene: TRBJ1-1

CDR3aa: CASSQWGERDEKLFF
v_gene: TRBV3-1/TRBV3-2
len: 15
j_gene: TRBJ1-4

CDR3aa: CASSLPQGEGYTF
v_gene: TRBV5-1
len: 13
j_gene: TRBJ1-2

CDR3aa: CASSEFSQGRPTNQPQHF
v_gene: TRBV6-1
len: 18
j_gene: TRBJ1-5

CDR3aa: CASSVGTGIETQYF
v_gene: TRBV9
len: 14
j_gene: TRBJ2-5

CDR3aa: CASSRDREKGNTIYF
v_gene: TRBV7-8
len: 15
j_gene: TRBJ1-3

CDR3aa: CASSTGQGNTEAFF
v_gene: TRBV10-1
len: 14
j_gene: TRBJ1-1

CDR3aa: CASSQEVVSEETEAFF
v_gene: TRBV3-1/TRBV3-2
len: 16
j_gene: TRBJ1-1

CDR3aa: CASTVGGEPNTEAFF
v_gene: TRBV9
len: 15
j_gene: TRBJ1-1

CDR3aa: CASSYFGDQPQHF
v_gene: TRBV6-2/TRBV6-3
len: 13
j_gene: TRBJ1-5

CDR3aa: CATSRDMGGSYNEQFF
v_gene: TRBV15
len: 16
j_gene: TRBJ2-1

CDR3aa: CASSAQQGGREKLFF
v_gene: TRBV7-9
len: 15
j_gene: TRBJ1-4

CDR3aa: CASSQDWGQGVNEKLFF
v_gene: TRBV4-2
len: 17
j_gene: TRBJ1-4

CDR3aa: CASRGDRPYEQYF
v_gene: TRBV6-5
len: 13
j_gene: TRBJ2-7

CDR3aa: CASSEKQANINSGNTIYF
v_gene: TRBV10-1
len: 18
j_gene: TRBJ1-3

CDR3aa: CASSLYRTGGRETQYF
v_gene: TRBV28
len: 16
j_gene: TRBJ2-5

CDR3aa: CASSQQNYGYTF
v_gene: TRBV4-1
len: 12
j_gene: TRBJ1-2

CDR3aa: CASSHPGAGYTF
v_gene: TRBV3-1/TRBV3-2
len: 12
j_gene: TRBJ1-2

CDR3aa: CASSHDWLNYGYTF
v_gene: TRBV19
len: 14
j_gene: TRBJ1-2

CDR3aa: CASSQGTGVASSYEQYF
v_gene: TRBV4-2
len: 17
j_gene: TRBJ2-7

CDR3aa: CASSSSSYGYTF
v_gene: TRBV6-2/TRBV6-3
len: 12
j_gene: TRBJ1-2

CDR3aa: CASSTSSEQYF
v_gene: TRBV2
len: 11
j_gene: TRBJ2-7

CDR3aa: CASSAQGAVTSNQPQHF
v_gene: TRBV28
len: 17
j_gene: TRBJ1-5

CDR3aa: CATSGLNREERNEQYF
v_gene: TRBV24-1
len: 16
j_gene: TRBJ2-7

CDR3aa: CASRGARSSGNTIYF
v_gene: TRBV5-1
len: 15
j_gene: TRBJ1-3

CDR3aa: CASSGDTSMNTEAFF
v_gene: TRBV2
len: 15
j_gene: TRBJ1-1

CDR3aa: CASSLRAGHYEQYF
v_gene: TRBV13
len: 14
j_gene: TRBJ2-7

CDR3aa: CASSLEGVDYEQYF
v_gene: TRBV5-1
len: 14
j_gene: TRBJ2-7

CDR3aa: CAWTQGRVGGYTF
v_gene: TRBV30
len: 13
j_gene: TRBJ1-2

CDR3aa: CASSQDWGGRQFF
v_gene: TRBV4-3
len: 13
j_gene: TRBJ2-1

CDR3aa: CASSLTHGRQTLNYGYTF
v_gene: TRBV9
len: 18
j_gene: TRBJ1-2

CDR3aa: CASSQTGADYGYTF
v_gene: TRBV18
len: 14
j_gene: TRBJ1-2

CDR3aa: CASSVEEGYYGYTF
v_gene: TRBV9
len: 14
j_gene: TRBJ1-2

CDR3aa: CASSLGSGNQPQHF
v_gene: TRBV11-2
len: 14
j_gene: TRBJ1-5

CDR3aa: CASSLGRRTYEQYF
v_gene: TRBV7-2
len: 14
j_gene: TRBJ2-7

CDR3aa: CASKKGAPNQPQHF
v_gene: TRBV21-1
len: 14
j_gene: TRBJ1-5

CDR3aa: CASRADGYGYTF
v_gene: TRBV6-4
len: 12
j_gene: TRBJ1-2

CDR3aa: CASSAGTGAYEQYF
v_gene: TRBV5-5
len: 14
j_gene: TRBJ2-7

CDR3aa: CASSNPHSNQPQHF
v_gene: TRBV6-5
len: 14
j_gene: TRBJ1-5

CDR3aa: CASTQEGQTNEKLFF
v_gene: TRBV11-2
len: 15
j_gene: TRBJ1-4

CDR3aa: CASSQVTANTEAFF
v_gene: TRBV4-2
len: 14
j_gene: TRBJ1-1

CDR3aa: CASRGTTGNSPLHF
v_gene: TRBV2
len: 14
j_gene: TRBJ1-6

CDR3aa: CASSRTSGGATDTQYF
v_gene: TRBV18
len: 16
j_gene: TRBJ2-3

CDR3aa: CASSVGAGGPEETQYF
v_gene: TRBV9
len: 16
j_gene: TRBJ2-5

CDR3aa: CASSLGQFNQPQHF
v_gene: TRBV7-2
len: 14
j_gene: TRBJ1-5

CDR3aa: CASRDRPNTEAFF
v_gene: TRBV19
len: 13
j_gene: TRBJ1-1